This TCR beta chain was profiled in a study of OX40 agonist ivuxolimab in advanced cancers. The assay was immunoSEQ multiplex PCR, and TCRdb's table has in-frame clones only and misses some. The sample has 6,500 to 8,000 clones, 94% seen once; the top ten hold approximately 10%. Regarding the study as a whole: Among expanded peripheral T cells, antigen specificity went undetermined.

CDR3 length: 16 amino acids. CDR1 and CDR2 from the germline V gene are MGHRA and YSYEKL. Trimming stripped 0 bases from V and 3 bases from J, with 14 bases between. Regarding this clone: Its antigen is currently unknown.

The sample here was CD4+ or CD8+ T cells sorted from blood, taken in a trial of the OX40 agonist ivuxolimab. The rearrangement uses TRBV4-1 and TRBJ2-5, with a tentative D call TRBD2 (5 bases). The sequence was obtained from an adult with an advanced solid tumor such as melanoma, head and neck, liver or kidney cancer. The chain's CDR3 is CASSQDPFRAEETQYF. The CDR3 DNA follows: TGCGCCAGCAGCCAAGATCCGTTTCGAGCGGAAGAGACCCAGTACTTC.